The 14 T cell receptor beta chains given below trace back to one sample, sequenced in a study of CD4 and CD8 cells across lung adenocarcinoma regions. TCRdb recomputed calls from the PCR reads with MiXCR, one row per CDR3 protein. The sample shows roughly 10,000 distinct CDR3 sequences, approximately 53% of them seen only once. The source material was CD4+ T cells from the center of a lung tumor. Receptors were obtained from a male donor with lung adenocarcinoma. The CD4 and CD8 labels of this study may be unreliable.

This clonotype appeared many times. The V gene is TRBV6-5, the J gene TRBJ2-4, with a possible D match to TRBD1 (7 bases). The CDR3 loop spans 14 amino acids. The V end lost 3 bases, the J end lost 9 bases, and 15 bases lay between the germline ends. Germline CDR1 reads MNHEY; CDR2 reads SVGAGI. The CDR3 nucleotides are TGTGCCAGCAGTTATGGGGCAGGGGGAGGCATTCAGTACTTC. Translated: CASSYGAGGGIQYF.

J is TRBJ2-1 and V is TRBV6-1; TRBD2 aligns across 7 bases. The closer fit of TRBJ2-5 to the DNA end suggests the J call may be wrong. The CDR3 consists of 16 residues. Germline V gene sequence: CDR1 MNHNS, CDR2 SASEGT. The CDR3 sequence: CASSEVPGLGRETQYF. The CDR3 DNA sequence: TGTGCCAGCAGTGAGGTTCCCGGACTAGGGAGGGAGACCCAGTACTTC.

This clonotype is judged medium-sized. The chain employs TRBV12-3 or TRBV12-4 and TRBJ2-3; 8 nucleotides match TRBD2. The CDR3 sequence is 17 residues long. Trimming cost V 8 bases and J 0 bases; bases outside gene matches: 13. The CDR3 sequence is CASEGVAGGLSTDTQYF. DNA for the CDR3: TGTGCCAGCGAGGGGGTGGCGGGAGGACTAAGCACAGATACGCAGTATTTT.

Details on this clonotype: At one boundary the junction diverges from the germline segment, which might be a read error. The rearrangement uses TRBV27 and TRBJ2-4, with TRBD1 identical over 8 bases. The germline gives CDR1 MNHEY, CDR2 SMNVEV (reference sequence). CDR3 length: 13 amino acids. CDR3 residues: CARGQGAKDMQYF. CDR3 DNA: TGTGCCAGGGGGCAGGGGGCGAAAGACATGCAGTACTTC.

This clonotype was observed at least ten times. The chain joins TRBV7-7 to TRBJ1-1; D call uncertain. The CDR3 extends over 11 amino acids. V was clipped by 2 bases and J by 4 bases, with 2 bases between them. CDR1 is SSHAT, CDR2 FNYEAQ, per germline (reference sequence). In nucleotides, the CDR3 is TGTGCCAGCAGCTTAACCACTGAAGCTTTCTTT. As protein: CASSLTTEAFF.

This clonotype was recorded a few times. This rearrangement joins TRBV27 to TRBJ2-1; 7 bases agree with TRBD2. CDR1 is MNHEY and CDR2 is SMNVEV in the germline V gene (reference sequence). Trimming at V came to 7 bases and at J to 5 bases, leaving 17 bases not matched to a gene. The CDR3 extends over 17 amino acids. The CDR3 coding sequence is TGTGCCAGCAAGCCCCTGTGGGCTAGCGGATCAAACAATGAGCAGTTCTTC. This codes for CASKPLWASGSNNEQFF.

This clonotype was found a few times. The gene calls are TRBV27 and TRBJ2-1; TRBD1 or TRBD2 may be the D gene (6 bases each). The CDR3 is 14 residues long. The ends were cut back, 7 bases at V and 10 bases at J, with 20 bases in the middle. Germline V gives CDR1 MNHEY, CDR2 SMNVEV (reference sequence). CDR3 sequence (DNA): TGTGCCAGCAAGGGGAACAGGGCGCGGGACGAGCAGTTCTTC. It encodes CASKGNRARDEQFF.

The V call is TRBV27, the J call TRBJ2-5, with 8 bases identical to TRBD2. The germline gives CDR1 MNHEY, CDR2 SMNVEV (reference sequence). With 6 bases clipped from V and 4 bases from J, the junction kept 22 bases outside the gene matches. CDR3 length: 19 residues. CDR3 in DNA: TGTGCCAGCAGAGCCACGGGGGGGGCCGGGGGCTCTGACCCAGAGACCCAGTACTTC. Protein product: CASRATGGAGGSDPETQYF.

V is TRBV7-6 and J is TRBJ2-1; D is perhaps TRBD1 (5 bases). The end of the DNA aligns better with TRBJ2-5, so the J call may be wrong. This CDR3 has 14 residues. Germline V gene data show CDR1 as SGHVS and CDR2 as FNYEAQ. The CDR3 reads CASSLVSGQETQYF. DNA for the CDR3: TGTGCCAGCAGCTTAGTATCAGGGCAAGAGACCCAGTACTTC.

The chain recombines TRBV6-4 with TRBJ1-1; weak D call: TRBD1 (6 bases). Trimming pared 7 bases from V and 0 bases from J, leaving 15 bases between. CDR1 and CDR2 from the germline V gene are MRHNA and SNTAGT. CDR3 length: 15 residues. The CDR3, as DNA: TGTGCCAGCAAATTTGAGGACAGCTTGAACACTGAAGCTTTCTTT. This sequence encodes CASKFEDSLNTEAFF.

The rearrangement links TRBV27 to TRBJ2-1; TRBD2 matches 7 bases. Germline values: CDR1 MNHEY, CDR2 SMNVEV (reference sequence). The CDR3 has 13 residues. With V trimmed by 10 bases and J by 9 bases, 12 bases remained unmatched. The CDR3 reads CATLGEGRSEQFF. The CDR3 nucleotides are TGTGCCACACTCGGGGAGGGCCGTAGTGAGCAGTTCTTC.

V is TRBV10-1 and J is TRBJ2-5; D possibly corresponds to TRBD1 (7 bases). Germline loops: CDR1 WNHNN, CDR2 SYGVQD (reference sequence). This CDR3 comprises 14 residues. DNA for the CDR3: TGCGCGGGGCAGGGGGGCGGTGACCAAGAGACCCAGTACTTC. It encodes CAGQGGGDQETQYF.

This chain uses TRBV5-1 with TRBJ2-7, with D perhaps being TRBD1 or TRBD2 (5 bases each). The CDR3 sequence is 16 residues long. Looked up from germline, CDR1 is SGHRS and CDR2 is YFSETQ. Trimming took 4 bases from V and 0 from J, leaving 17 bases between them. The CDR3 spells CASSPRPGLSSYEQYF. Written as DNA, the CDR3 is TGCGCCAGCAGCCCACGGCCGGGGCTGAGCTCCTACGAGCAGTACTTC.

The CDR3 reads CASSYLPADEQFF. The CDR3 DNA reads as TGTGCCAGCAGTTACCTGCCCGCCGATGAGCAGTTCTTC. The chain employs TRBV6-2 or TRBV6-3 and TRBJ2-5; D call uncertain. The J call may not be correct, given that the DNA end is closer to TRBJ2-1. Per germline, CDR1 MNHEY and CDR2 SVGEGT. The CDR3 loop spans 13 amino acids.